The present T cell receptor beta chain was sequenced within a study of shared clonotypes between healthy human individuals (TCRdb year 2020). For context, the study as a whole: The cohort comprised a couple of women and three men aged 18 to 49 years. To increase sequencing depth and limit assay-specific biases, TCR repertoire library preparation and sequencing were carried out by different laboratories using diverse techniques. Each donor's leukapheresis produced roughly between roughly 0.85 and 9.5 billion PBMCs. Blood TCR repertoires of four to six healthy adults were deeply sequenced to estimate repertoire size and the extent of clonotype sharing between individuals. For each donor, CD4 naive and CD4 memory were each run on three plates, CD8 naive on two plates, and CD8 memory on one plate. Broader findings and caveats from the paper: Naive subsets generally had larger estimated clonotype richness than memory subsets. Clonotypes shared by all four sorted-subset donors showed higher generation probabilities than non-shared clonotypes. Sampling was restricted to blood, and TCR repertoires in tissue are likely to differ from TCR repertoires in blood. When several donors were compared, the shared fraction of clonotypes was around 5.1% for naive CD4, less than 4% for naive CD8, roughly 2.3% for memory CD4, and 0.4% for memory CD8. Incomplete sequencing was indicated by rarefaction of sorted-subset datasets, despite the large sequencing depth. The genetic and exposure-history diversity represented was limited by the small number of donors. Based on pairwise subsampling, the degree of clonotype sharing among donors was expected to be affected by sequencing depth.

The donors were healthy, HIV-negative adults with no recently reported acute infections or vaccinations. Only Caucasian adults living in Nashville, Tennessee, USA were represented among the donors. CD4+ T cells were enriched by magnetic negative selection, after which naive cells were positively selected on CD45RA and the negative fraction was taken as the memory subset. Blood was obtained by leukapheresis, after which PBMCs were separated by Ficoll-Histopaque density gradient centrifugation and cryopreserved in liquid nitrogen vapor phase. Analytical flow cytometry was used to check the purity and quantity of each magnetically sorted T cell population. From each sorted fraction, genomic DNA was isolated and quantified by UV absorbance on a Nanodrop 2000c. Counted from cysteine to phenylalanine, this CDR3 has 16 amino acids. The CDR3 DNA has 48 bases and is translated from base 1. At the junction V is shortened by 0 bases and J by 0 bases, with 9 bases in between. Via the germline V gene, CDR1 is MGHRA and CDR2 YSYEKL.

Using the deep immunoSEQ assay, TCR CDR3 regions were amplified from genomic DNA by multiplex PCR. Extracted genomic DNA from each cell subset was distributed evenly across all wells of several immunoSEQ 96-well plates, and each plate was treated as a replicate. For sorted subsets, roughly 0.2 ug genomic DNA, equal to 30,000 or so T cell genomes, was loaded into each replicate PCR. The purified libraries were quantified using a Qubit 3.0 fluorometer, sized with a Bioanalyzer 2100, and then quantified again using the KAPA Library Quantification kit. Every immunoSEQ 96-well plate was sequenced on a dedicated single-read 150-cycle Illumina NextSeq 550 flow cell. In the original analysis: Because only junctional sequences without quality scores were contained in the immunoSEQ output, filtering matching that applied to full-length reads could not be performed. Sequences were annotated with PyIR, a Python wrapper for IgBLAST v1.9, using IMGT germline references to assign V/J genes and CDR3. Reads with weak V/J assignments (E-value above 1e-6), missing CDR3, stop codons, out-of-frame junctions, or ambiguous translated residues were removed. V3J clonotypes were defined as sequences sharing an identical inferred V gene, J gene, and CDR3 amino acid sequence. To compute the percentage overlap between repertoires, the number of shared unique clonotypes was divided by the size of the smaller repertoire. Repertoire richness was assessed with RTK rarefaction, the Chao1 estimator, and Recon v2.1 estimates of unobserved clonotypes. OLGA was used to compute generation probabilities for all TCRbeta clonotypes that the gDNA method yielded from several donors. Imported from immuneACCESS, the table was reduced by TCRdb to in-frame sequences with V and J called. These copies leave out some clones; in studies compared against another copy, an unresolved V gene accounts for under half, and the cause of the remainder is not known. V and J calls and clone size follow that table, whereas D and trimming were derived from the DNA. The sample table contains 600,000 to 700,000 clones; only one count was recorded for around four fifths of them. Around 2% of the sample belongs to the ten largest clones.

Note on this clone: Its antigen is currently not known. Qualities for individual bases were not recorded, and no much larger clone is one base off.

Sequenced input: memory CD4+ T cells sorted from blood. Read against the paper, the sample's cell subset or site label means: CD45RA-negative fraction. Recombination joined TRBV4-1 with TRBJ2-1, with no reliable assignment of the D segment. The sequence was collected from a woman aged 30 to 39 in good health. The CDR3 has the sequence CASSQDWGSSYNEQFF. In nucleotide form, the sequence is TGCGCCAGCAGCCAAGATTGGGGAAGCTCCTACAATGAGCAGTTCTTC.